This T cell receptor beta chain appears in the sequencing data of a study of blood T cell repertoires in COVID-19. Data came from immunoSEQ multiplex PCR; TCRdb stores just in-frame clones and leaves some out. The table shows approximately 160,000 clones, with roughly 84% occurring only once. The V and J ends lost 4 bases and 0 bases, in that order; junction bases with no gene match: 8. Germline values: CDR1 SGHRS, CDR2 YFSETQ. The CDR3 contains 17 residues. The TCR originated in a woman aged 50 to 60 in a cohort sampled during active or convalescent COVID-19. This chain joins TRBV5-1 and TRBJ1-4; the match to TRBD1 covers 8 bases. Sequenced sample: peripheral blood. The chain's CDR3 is CASSTAGTGATNEKLFF. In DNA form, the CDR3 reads TGCGCCAGCAGCACCGCCGGGACAGGTGCAACTAATGAAAAACTGTTTTTT.